This T cell receptor beta chain comes out of a study of sequential checkpoint blockade in melanoma. Background on the study: Arm A got nivolumab then ipilimumab; arm B the reverse, 1:1. Each arm's sequence ended with maintenance nivolumab.

Treatment in this sample: randomized to nivolumab then ipilimumab (arm A) or the reverse (arm B). None of the patients previously received DNA-damaging chemotherapy. Germline CDR1 reads MNHNS; CDR2 reads SASEGT. CDR3 size: 12 residues. Between the trimmed V and J ends, which lost 7 bases and 4 bases, there was a span of 11 bases. Method: immunoSEQ multiplex PCR; TCRdb's copy keeps in-frame clones and lacks some. The sample records about 17,000 clones, 70% to 80% being singletons. V gene TRBV6-1 combines with J gene TRBJ2-7; maybe TRBD2 (5 bases). The sequencing here drew on CD8+ T cells sorted from blood (inferred from file names), taken from a patient given nivolumab and ipilimumab in sequence. The sequence was collected from a human donor with melanoma. CDR3 sequence reads: CASIRGGYEQYF. In DNA, the CDR3 is TGTGCCAGCATTCGGGGTGGGTACGAGCAGTACTTC.